This is a list of T cell receptor beta chains from one sample in a study of blood T cells in healthy people across ages. TCRdb reprocessed the 5' RACE reads with MiXCR, giving one entry per CDR3 protein. Of about 1,400,000 distinct CDR3 sequences listed, roughly 60% were seen once; the top ten hold roughly 7%. The sample consisted of blood. Source of these receptors: a man aged 18 to 35 in good health. The CDR3 runs from the conserved cysteine through the conserved F or W. D genes are given only for firm matches. Size is stated for part of the rows, as once, few or many counts, or as a class when the clone is expanded.

D	J	length	size	V	CDR3	DNA
.	TRBJ2-7	15	.	TRBV27	CASSIGGGRVYEQYF	TGTGCCAGCAGTATTGGGGGGGGCCGGGTCTACGAGCAGTACTTC
.	TRBJ2-2	14	.	TRBV9	CASSVQGMTGELFF	TGTGCCAGCAGCGTTCAGGGGATGACCGGGGAGCTGTTTTTT
.	TRBJ1-2	14	.	TRBV7-6	CASSLGRMDSGYTF	TGTGCCAGCAGCTTAGGTCGGATGGACTCTGGCTACACCTTC
.	TRBJ2-7	17	.	TRBV18	CASSLQFRLGAPHEQYF	TGTGCCAGCTCCCTACAGTTTCGGCTGGGGGCTCCCCACGAGCAGTACTTC
.	TRBJ1-2	15	.	TRBV4-1	CASSQEIGLNYGYTF	TGCGCCAGCAGCCAAGAAATAGGTCTTAACTATGGCTACACCTTC
TRBD1	TRBJ1-5	21	.	TRBV28	CASSFDYRGQGIRDGNQPQHF	TGTGCCAGCAGTTTTGATTATAGGGGACAGGGCATTAGAGACGGCAATCAGCCCCAGCATTTT
.	TRBJ2-3	13	.	TRBV20-1	CSGDPARTDTQYF	TGCAGTGGGGACCCAGCCCGCACAGATACGCAGTATTTT
TRBD1	TRBJ2-7	12	once	TRBV5-1	CASGDSAYEQYF	TGCGCCAGTGGGGACAGCGCCTACGAGCAGTACTTC
TRBD2	TRBJ2-5	15	.	TRBV20-1	CSASIPSGPKETQYF	TGCAGTGCTAGCATCCCTAGCGGACCAAAAGAGACCCAGTACTTC
.	TRBJ2-7	13	few	TRBV25-1	CASRTYGYGEQYF	TGTGCCAGCAGGACCTACGGCTACGGGGAGCAGTACTTC
.	TRBJ2-1	14	few	TRBV5-1	CASSLGLVADEQFF	TGCGCCAGCAGCTTGGGACTAGTGGCTGATGAGCAGTTCTTC
TRBD1	TRBJ2-7	15	.	TRBV28	CASSLHRGSSYEQYF	TGTGCCAGCAGTTTACACAGGGGGAGCTCCTACGAGCAGTACTTC
.	TRBJ1-2	15	few	TRBV4-3	CASSPTQPPNYGYTF	TGCGCCAGCAGCCCGACCCAACCCCCTAACTATGGCTACACCTTC
TRBD2	TRBJ2-5	16	few	TRBV9	CASSVEGGIPQETQYF	TGTGCCAGCAGCGTAGAGGGAGGGATACCCCAAGAGACCCAGTACTTC
.	TRBJ2-5	16	.	TRBV12-3/TRBV12-4	CASSTYAGTFQETQYF	TGTGCCAGCAGTACCTATGCCGGGACTTTCCAAGAGACCCAGTACTTC
TRBD1	TRBJ2-2	16	.	TRBV12-3/TRBV12-4	CASSFGTGTNTGELFF	TGTGCCAGCAGCTTCGGGACAGGGACCAACACCGGGGAGCTGTTTTTT
.	TRBJ1-2	13	.	TRBV2	CASSDSGDSGYTF	TGTGCCAGCAGTGATTCGGGAGACTCTGGCTACACCTTC
.	TRBJ2-1	15	.	TRBV3-1	CASSPPGFDYNEQFF	TGTGCCAGCAGCCCCCCCGGGTTCGACTACAATGAGCAGTTCTTC
.	TRBJ2-5	12	.	TRBV20-1	CSAPQDYNEQYF	TGCAGTGCTCCACAGGACTACAATGAGCAGTACTTC
TRBD2	TRBJ2-1	16	.	TRBV4-2	CASSQVASGSYNEQFF	TGTGCCAGCAGCCAAGTCGCTAGCGGGAGCTACAATGAGCAGTTCTTC
.	TRBJ2-3	14	few	TRBV6-2/TRBV6-3	CASLGIGGPDTQYF	TGTGCCAGCCTTGGAATTGGGGGCCCAGATACGCAGTATTTT
TRBD2	TRBJ2-1	16	few	TRBV11-2	CASSEELAGAYNEQFF	TGTGCCAGCAGCGAAGAACTAGCGGGGGCATACAATGAGCAGTTCTTC
TRBD2	TRBJ2-4	15	.	TRBV29-1	CSVVWTSQDKNVQYF	TGCAGCGTTGTCTGGACTAGCCAGGACAAAAACGTTCAGTACTTC
.	TRBJ1-4	15	.	TRBV7-4	CASSFIQRQMEKLFF	TGTGCCAGCAGCTTTATTCAAAGACAAATGGAAAAACTGTTTTTT
.	TRBJ2-1	12	once	TRBV12-3/TRBV12-4	CASGPSRDEQFF	TGTGCCAGCGGACCATCACGCGATGAGCAGTTCTTC
TRBD2	TRBJ2-1	17	few	TRBV5-1	CASSLGLAGGLLNEQFF	TGCGCCAGCAGCTTGGGACTAGCGGGAGGGCTCTTAAATGAGCAGTTCTTC
.	TRBJ2-7	16	many	TRBV12-3/TRBV12-4	CASSWDNGSGSYEQYF	TGTGCCAGCAGTTGGGATAATGGCTCTGGGTCCTACGAGCAGTACTTC
TRBD1	TRBJ2-7	15	.	TRBV5-1	CASSRGQGNSYEQYF	TGCGCCAGCAGCCGGGGACAGGGGAACTCCTACGAGCAGTACTTC
.	TRBJ1-4	12	.	TRBV29-1	CSVLRENEKLFF	TGCAGCGTTCTTCGTGAAAATGAAAAACTGTTTTTT
.	TRBJ2-5	15	.	TRBV28	CASSWWGTFQETQYF	TGTGCCAGCAGTTGGTGGGGGACATTTCAAGAGACCCAGTACTTC
.	TRBJ1-1	14	.	TRBV5-1	CASVNQPGDTEAFF	TGCGCCAGCGTAAACCAGCCTGGGGACACTGAAGCTTTCTTT
.	TRBJ2-1	14	many	TRBV4-1	CASSQSVRPNEQFF	TGCGCCAGCAGCCAATCGGTTCGGCCGAATGAGCAGTTCTTC
TRBD1	TRBJ1-1	15	.	TRBV28	CAVLWRDSLNTEAFF	TGTGCCGTCCTTTGGAGGGACAGCCTGAACACTGAAGCTTTCTTT
TRBD2	TRBJ2-7	16	.	TRBV3-1	CASSQGRASGRYEQYF	TGTGCCAGCAGCCAAGGTCGGGCTAGCGGGAGGTACGAGCAGTACTTC
TRBD1	TRBJ2-1	16	.	TRBV20-1	CSARGQGDRAYNEQFF	TGCAGTGCTAGAGGGCAAGGGGACAGGGCCTACAATGAGCAGTTCTTC
.	TRBJ2-7	13	.	TRBV28	CASRSQGNNEQYF	TGTGCCAGCAGATCACAGGGAAACAACGAGCAGTACTTC
TRBD2	TRBJ2-5	15	.	TRBV7-2	CASSLVAGGKETQYF	TGTGCCAGCAGCTTAGTTGCGGGGGGGAAAGAGACCCAGTACTTC
.	TRBJ2-1	16	.	TRBV6-6	CASSYAPGGAGNEQFF	TGTGCCAGCAGTTACGCCCCTGGGGGGGCCGGCAATGAGCAGTTCTTC
.	TRBJ2-5	14	few	TRBV20-1	CSAARQAPQVSQYF	TGCAGTGCTGCGCGACAGGCCCCCCAGGTCTCCCAGTACTTC
TRBD2	TRBJ2-1	13	.	TRBV9	CASSVGEGPPQFF	TGTGCCAGCAGCGTAGGGGAGGGCCCCCCGCAGTTCTTC
.	TRBJ2-3	14	.	TRBV10-3	CAISRDTSTDTQYF	TGTGCCATCAGCCGTGACACTAGCACAGATACGCAGTATTTT
.	TRBJ1-3	16	once	TRBV4-2	CASSQGVGQSGNTIYF	TGTGCCAGCAGCCAAGGGGTAGGACAGTCTGGAAACACCATATATTTT
.	TRBJ2-7	13	.	TRBV4-1	CASSQGGGHEQYF	TGCGCCAGCAGCCAAGGAGGAGGCCACGAGCAGTACTTC
.	TRBJ2-6	16	.	TRBV7-2	CASSYKQGYEANVLTF	TGTGCCAGCAGCTATAAACAGGGATATGAGGCCAACGTCCTGACTTTC
.	TRBJ2-1	14	.	TRBV7-6	CASSLGTSIHEQFF	TGTGCCAGCAGCTTGGGTACTAGTATCCATGAGCAGTTCTTC
TRBD2	TRBJ2-4	16	.	TRBV12-3/TRBV12-4	CASSLASGRGRNIQYF	TGTGCCAGCAGTTTAGCTAGCGGGAGGGGAAGGAACATTCAGTACTTC
.	TRBJ1-5	12	.	TRBV5-6	CASSTQGAAQHF	TGTGCCAGCAGCACACAGGGCGCAGCCCAGCATTTT
TRBD2	TRBJ2-2	14	.	TRBV12-3/TRBV12-4	CASGTRTFTGELFF	TGTGCCAGCGGGACTAGGACCTTCACCGGGGAGCTGTTTTTT
TRBD2	TRBJ2-1	17	.	TRBV3-1	CASSQDQAGLSYNEQFF	TGTGCCAGCAGCCAAGATCAAGCGGGACTTTCCTACAATGAGCAGTTCTTC